This paragraph reports one TCR beta chain. V lost 0 bases and J lost 0; bases outside the gene matches: 7. Germline V gives CDR1 SGDLS, CDR2 YYNGEE. The CDR3 contains 17 residues. This sample was taken from a study of blood T cell repertoires in COVID-19. Study-wide context: From T cells, B-cell-depleted T cells, or PBMCs came the material, which was cDNA or gDNA.

In the original workflow: Researchers report that nucleated cell counts were estimated from reference gene primer amplification. The table came from immunoSEQ multiplex PCR; TCRdb's copy has only in-frame clones and leaves some out. V and J calls and clone size are copied from that table; D and trimming were computed from the DNA. The table lists about 120,000 clones, 78% of them singletons. This sequence joins TRBV9 and TRBJ2-3; 7 bases match TRBD1. This receptor was taken from a man in his 70s with acute or convalescent COVID-19. The sequenced material came from peripheral blood. Written as DNA, the CDR3 is TGTGCCAGCAGCGTAGACGAAGGGGGCCGAAGCACAGATACGCAGTATTTT. This gives the protein CASSVDEGGRSTDTQYF.